This T cell receptor beta chain was retrieved from a study of blood T cells in healthy people across ages. The CDR3 contains 14 residues. Trimming removed 8 bases from V and 8 bases from J; junction bases left unmatched: 15. Germline CDR1 and CDR2: SGHRS and YFSETQ. It was with a sample-barcoded 5' primer and a J-beta primer mix that a second PCR of roughly 6 to 11 cycles was run. TCRdb recomputed calls from the 5' RACE reads with MiXCR, one row per CDR3 protein. The table has hundreds of thousands of distinct CDR3 sequences, around 52% seen once. This receptor was taken from a woman of 80 years or more in good health. The chain has TRBV5-1 and TRBJ1-2, with TRBD1 matching over 7 bases. The sample was blood. CDR3 sequence (DNA): TGCGCCAGTCGGGCGGCGACAGGGTTTGAGGGCTACACCTTC. Protein product: CASRAATGFEGYTF.